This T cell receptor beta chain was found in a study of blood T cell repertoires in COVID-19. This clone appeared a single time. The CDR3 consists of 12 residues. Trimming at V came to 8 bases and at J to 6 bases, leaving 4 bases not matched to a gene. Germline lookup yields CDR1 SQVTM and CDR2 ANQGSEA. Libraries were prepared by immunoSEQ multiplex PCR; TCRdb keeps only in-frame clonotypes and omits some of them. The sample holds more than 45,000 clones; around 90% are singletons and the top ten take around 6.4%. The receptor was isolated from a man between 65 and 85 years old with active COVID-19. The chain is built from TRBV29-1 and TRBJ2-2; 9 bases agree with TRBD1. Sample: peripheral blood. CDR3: CSIHRGPGELFF. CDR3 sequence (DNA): TGCAGCATTCACAGGGGGCCCGGGGAGCTGTTTTTT.